Below, one TCR beta chain is given with its context. Other DNA sequences in the same sample also yield this CDR3. This record belongs to a study of shared clonotypes between healthy human individuals. Repertoires were generated with immunoSEQ multiplex PCR, while TCRdb's copy carries only in-frame clones and drops some. The sample has 950,000 to 1,100,000 clones, around 78% seen once. Germline CDR1 reads MDHEN; CDR2 reads SYDVKM. The V end lost 2 bases, the J end lost 5 bases, and 9 bases lay between the germline ends. This CDR3 comprises 13 residues. This chain joins TRBV28 and TRBJ2-5, with a possible D match to TRBD2 (6 bases). The sample was memory CD4+ T cells from PBMCs. Subset of the sample: CD45RA-negative fraction. This receptor was taken from a man aged 18-30 years in good health. Some clones in this sample may be carry-over from other donors' samples. CDR3 amino acids: CASSLAGRETQYF. The CDR3 coding sequence is TGTGCCAGCAGTTTAGCTGGGAGGGAGACCCAGTACTTC.